Here is one T cell receptor beta chain with its context. The data belong to a study of blood T cell repertoires in COVID-19. Study context: Sample material is recorded as cDNA or gDNA derived from T cells, B-cell-depleted T cells, or PBMCs.

Recruitment covered about two dozen US areas and drew participants whose ages spanned 18 to 89 years. Recovered status in Cohort 3 required two negative PCRs, clearance, or symptom resolution. Germline V gene lookup returns CDR1 MGHRA and CDR2 YSYEKL. The CDR3 spans 18 residues. After removal of 1 base from V and 1 base from J, the junction contained 10 bases not matched to a gene. Using immunoSEQ multiplex PCR, the repertoire was profiled, and TCRdb retains in-frame clones only, with some absent. Here the sample spans roughly 220,000 clones, about four fifths being singletons. Sequencing used PBMCs or T cells enriched from blood (not recorded which). The chain recombines TRBV4-1 with TRBJ2-1; 7 positions agree with TRBD2. The source is a middle-aged woman who had recovered from COVID-19. The CDR3 region is CASSQGGRAGVSYNEQFF. CDR3 coding DNA: TGCGCCAGCAGCCAAGGGGGTCGGGCGGGAGTGTCCTACAATGAGCAGTTCTTC.